One TCR beta chain is described in this entry. Antigen unknown. Germline V lookup: CDR1 SEHNR, CDR2 FQNEAQ (reference sequence). The CDR3 runs 14 residues. After removal of 5 bases from V and 4 bases from J, the junction contained 4 bases not matched to a gene. The data were obtained in a study of graft-versus-host responses after intestinal transplantation. Study as a whole: The study gave all recipients anti-thymocyte globulin induction, then tacrolimus and steroids for about 3 years.

The method was immunoSEQ multiplex PCR; TCRdb's version includes in-frame clones alone and lacks a portion of them. Among 65,000 to 90,000 clones listed, roughly 92% were seen once. Whole-study results and caveats: Some GvH clones were seen earlier in gut or blood, suggesting intestinal origin. Patients with graft-donor T cell macrochimerism had high graft-versus-host to host-versus-graft clonal ratios in allografts.

The V and J genes are TRBV7-9 and TRBJ2-1; 8 bases match TRBD2. The receptor was isolated from a human donor who was the organ donor for an intestinal transplant. Sequencing was performed on unstimulated CD8+ T cells sorted from spleen or lymph node cells, taken before transplant. The CDR3 region is CASSARGAYNEQFF. The CDR3 DNA is TGTGCCAGCAGCGCGCGGGGGGCTTACAATGAGCAGTTCTTC.